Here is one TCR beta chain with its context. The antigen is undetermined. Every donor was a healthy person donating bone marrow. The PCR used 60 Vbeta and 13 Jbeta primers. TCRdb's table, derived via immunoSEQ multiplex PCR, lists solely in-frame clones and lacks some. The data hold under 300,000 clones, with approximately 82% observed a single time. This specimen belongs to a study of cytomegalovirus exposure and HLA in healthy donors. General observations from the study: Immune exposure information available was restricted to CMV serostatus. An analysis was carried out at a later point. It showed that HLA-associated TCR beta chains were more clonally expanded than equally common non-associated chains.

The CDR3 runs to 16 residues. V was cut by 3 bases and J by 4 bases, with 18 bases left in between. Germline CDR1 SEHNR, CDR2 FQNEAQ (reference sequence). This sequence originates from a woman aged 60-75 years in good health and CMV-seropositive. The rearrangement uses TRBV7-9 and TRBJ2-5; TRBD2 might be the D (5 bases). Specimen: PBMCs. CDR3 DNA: TGTGCCAGCAGCTTCCTATCGGGCCGGGAAGGAGAGACCCAGTACTTC. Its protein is CASSFLSGREGETQYF.